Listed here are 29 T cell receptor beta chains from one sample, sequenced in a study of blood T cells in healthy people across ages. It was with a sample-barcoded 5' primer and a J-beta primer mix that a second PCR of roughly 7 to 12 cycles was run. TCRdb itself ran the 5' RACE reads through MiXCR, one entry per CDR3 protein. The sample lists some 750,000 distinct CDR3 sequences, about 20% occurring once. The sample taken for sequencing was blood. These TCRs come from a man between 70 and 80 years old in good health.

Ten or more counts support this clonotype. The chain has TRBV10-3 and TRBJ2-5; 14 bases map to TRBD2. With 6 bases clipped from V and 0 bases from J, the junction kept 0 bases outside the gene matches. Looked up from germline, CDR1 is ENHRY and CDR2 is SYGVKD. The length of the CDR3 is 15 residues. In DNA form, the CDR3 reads TGTGCCATCAGGACTAGCGGGGGGGACCAAGAGACCCAGTACTTC. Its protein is CAIRTSGGDQETQYF.

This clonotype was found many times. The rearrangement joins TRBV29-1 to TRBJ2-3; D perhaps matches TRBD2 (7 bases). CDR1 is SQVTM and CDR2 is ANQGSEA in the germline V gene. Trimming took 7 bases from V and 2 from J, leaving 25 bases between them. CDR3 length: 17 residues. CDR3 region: CSADDRGGPKPTDTQYF. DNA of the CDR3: TGCAGCGCCGATGATAGGGGGGGGCCTAAACCCACAGATACGCAGTATTTT.

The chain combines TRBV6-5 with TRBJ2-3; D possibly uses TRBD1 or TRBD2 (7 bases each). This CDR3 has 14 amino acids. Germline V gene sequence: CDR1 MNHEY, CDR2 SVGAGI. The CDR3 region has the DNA TGTGCTTCCAAGGGGGCGGGAGTTTTGGATACGCAGTATTTT. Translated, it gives CASKGAGVLDTQYF.

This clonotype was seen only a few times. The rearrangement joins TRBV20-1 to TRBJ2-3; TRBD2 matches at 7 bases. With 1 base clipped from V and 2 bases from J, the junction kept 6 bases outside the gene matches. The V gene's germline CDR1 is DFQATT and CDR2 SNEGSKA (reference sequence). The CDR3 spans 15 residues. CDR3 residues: CSARARGRATDTQYF. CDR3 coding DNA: TGCAGTGCTAGAGCCCGCGGGAGAGCCACAGATACGCAGTATTTT.

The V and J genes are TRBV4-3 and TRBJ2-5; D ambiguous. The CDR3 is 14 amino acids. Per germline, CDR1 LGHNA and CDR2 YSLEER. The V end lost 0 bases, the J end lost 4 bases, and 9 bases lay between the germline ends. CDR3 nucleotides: TGCGCCAGCAGCCAAGAGGCGGCCTCAGAGACCCAGTACTTC. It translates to CASSQEAASETQYF.

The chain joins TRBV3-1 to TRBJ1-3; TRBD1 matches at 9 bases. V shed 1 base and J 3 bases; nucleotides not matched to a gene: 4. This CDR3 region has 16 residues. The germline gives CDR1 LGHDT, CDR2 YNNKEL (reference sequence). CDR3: CASSQVQGARGNTIYF. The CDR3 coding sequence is TGTGCCAGCAGCCAAGTACAGGGGGCGCGTGGAAACACCATATATTTT.

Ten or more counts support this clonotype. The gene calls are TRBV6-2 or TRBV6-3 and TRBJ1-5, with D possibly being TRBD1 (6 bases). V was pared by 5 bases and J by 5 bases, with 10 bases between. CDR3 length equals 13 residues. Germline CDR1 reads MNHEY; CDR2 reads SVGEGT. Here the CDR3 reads CASSGQGYQPQHF. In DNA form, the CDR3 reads TGTGCCAGCAGTGGGCAGGGGTATCAGCCCCAGCATTTT.

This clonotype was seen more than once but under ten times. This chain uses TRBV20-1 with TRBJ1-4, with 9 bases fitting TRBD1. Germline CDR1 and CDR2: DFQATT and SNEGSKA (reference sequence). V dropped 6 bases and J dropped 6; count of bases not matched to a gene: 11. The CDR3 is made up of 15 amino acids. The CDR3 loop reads CSANPPGTGYEKLFF. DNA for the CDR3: TGCAGTGCCAACCCGCCCGGGACAGGGTATGAAAAACTGTTTTTT.

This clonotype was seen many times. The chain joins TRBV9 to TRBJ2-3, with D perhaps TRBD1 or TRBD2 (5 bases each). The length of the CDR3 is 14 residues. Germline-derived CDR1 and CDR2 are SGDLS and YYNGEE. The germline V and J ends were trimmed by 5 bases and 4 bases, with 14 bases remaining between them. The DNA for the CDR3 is TGTGCCAGCAGGGACCTGAGAGGGGCAGATACGCAGTATTTT. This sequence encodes CASRDLRGADTQYF.

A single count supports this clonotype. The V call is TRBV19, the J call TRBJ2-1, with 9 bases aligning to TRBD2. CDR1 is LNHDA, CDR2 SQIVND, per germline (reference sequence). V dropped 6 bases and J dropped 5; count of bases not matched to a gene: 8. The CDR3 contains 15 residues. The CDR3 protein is CASSPGSGRNNEQFF. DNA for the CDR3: TGTGCCAGTAGCCCGGGGAGCGGGAGGAACAATGAGCAGTTCTTC.

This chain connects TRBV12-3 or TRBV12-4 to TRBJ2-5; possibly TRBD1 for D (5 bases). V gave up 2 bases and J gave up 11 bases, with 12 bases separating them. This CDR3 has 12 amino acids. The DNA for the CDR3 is TGTGCCAGCAGTTTACTCAGGGCGAGACAGTACTTC. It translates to CASSLLRARQYF.

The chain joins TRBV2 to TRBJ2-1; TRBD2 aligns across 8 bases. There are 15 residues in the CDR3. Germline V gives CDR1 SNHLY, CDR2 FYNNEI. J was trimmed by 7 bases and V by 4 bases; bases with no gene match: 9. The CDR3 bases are TGTGCCAGCAGTGTTTTCAGGCGGGAGGTGAATGAGCAGTTCTTC. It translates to CASSVFRREVNEQFF.

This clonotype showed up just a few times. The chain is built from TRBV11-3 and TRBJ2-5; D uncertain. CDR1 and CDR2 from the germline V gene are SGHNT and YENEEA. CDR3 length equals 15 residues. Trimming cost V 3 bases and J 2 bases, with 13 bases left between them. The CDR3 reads CASSFEGLRQETQYF. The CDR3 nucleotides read TGTGCCAGCAGCTTTGAAGGGTTGAGGCAAGAGACCCAGTACTTC.

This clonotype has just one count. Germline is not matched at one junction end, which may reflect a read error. The CDR3 DNA reads TGTGCCGGCAGCCTTCAGGGGGCGCGGGGCTACACCTTC. Translated: CAGSLQGARGYTF. The chain employs TRBV12-3 or TRBV12-4 and TRBJ1-2, with 8 bases matching TRBD1. The CDR3 has 13 residues.

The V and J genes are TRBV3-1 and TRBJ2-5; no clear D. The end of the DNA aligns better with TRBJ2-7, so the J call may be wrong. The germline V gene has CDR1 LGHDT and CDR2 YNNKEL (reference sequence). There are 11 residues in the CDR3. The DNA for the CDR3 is TGTGCCAGCAGCCAAGAGGGCGAGCAGTACTTC. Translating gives CASSQEGEQYF.

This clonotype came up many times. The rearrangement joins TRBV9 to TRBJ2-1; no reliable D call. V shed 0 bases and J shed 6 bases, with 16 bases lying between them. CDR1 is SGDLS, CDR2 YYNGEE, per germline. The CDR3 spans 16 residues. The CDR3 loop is CASSVVLAGTRNEQFF. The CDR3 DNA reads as TGTGCCAGCAGCGTAGTTTTAGCAGGAACCCGCAATGAGCAGTTCTTC.

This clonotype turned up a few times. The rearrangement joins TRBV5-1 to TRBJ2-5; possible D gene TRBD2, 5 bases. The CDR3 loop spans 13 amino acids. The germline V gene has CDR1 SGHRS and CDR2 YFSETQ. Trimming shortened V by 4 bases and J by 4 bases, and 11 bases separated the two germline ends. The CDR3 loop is CASSGGISETQYF. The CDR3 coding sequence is TGCGCCAGCAGCGGAGGTATTTCAGAGACCCAGTACTTC.

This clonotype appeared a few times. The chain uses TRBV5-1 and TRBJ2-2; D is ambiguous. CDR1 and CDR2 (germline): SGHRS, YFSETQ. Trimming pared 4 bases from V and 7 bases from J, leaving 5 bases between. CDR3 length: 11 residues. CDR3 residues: CASSKGGELFF. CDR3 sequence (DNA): TGCGCCAGCAGCAAAGGCGGGGAGCTGTTTTTT.

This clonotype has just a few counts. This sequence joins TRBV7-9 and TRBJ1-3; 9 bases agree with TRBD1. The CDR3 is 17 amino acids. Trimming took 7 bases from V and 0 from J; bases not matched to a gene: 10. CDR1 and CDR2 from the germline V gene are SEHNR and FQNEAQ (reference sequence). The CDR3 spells CASTYWTGDGSGNTIYF. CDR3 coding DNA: TGTGCCAGCACCTACTGGACAGGGGACGGCTCTGGAAACACCATATATTTT.

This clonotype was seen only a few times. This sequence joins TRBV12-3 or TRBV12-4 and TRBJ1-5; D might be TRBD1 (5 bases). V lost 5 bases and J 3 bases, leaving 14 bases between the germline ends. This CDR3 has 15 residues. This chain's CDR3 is CASSLYQGPNQPQHF. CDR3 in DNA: TGTGCCAGCAGTCTATACCAGGGTCCCAATCAGCCCCAGCATTTT.

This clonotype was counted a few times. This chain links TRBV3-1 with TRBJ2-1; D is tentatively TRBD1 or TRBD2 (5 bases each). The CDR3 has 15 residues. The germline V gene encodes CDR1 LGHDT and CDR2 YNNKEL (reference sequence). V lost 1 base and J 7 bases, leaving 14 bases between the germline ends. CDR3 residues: CASSQGSLGANEQFF. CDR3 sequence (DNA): TGTGCCAGCAGCCAAGGATCACTAGGGGCTAATGAGCAGTTCTTC.

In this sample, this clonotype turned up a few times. CDR3 sequence (DNA): TGTGCCAGTAGTGGGGGGGCAAATGGTGAAAAACTGTTTTTT. As protein: CASSGGANGEKLFF. The V call is TRBV19, the J call TRBJ1-4; the D gene is possibly TRBD1 (6 bases). The V and J ends lost 5 bases and 7 bases respectively, with 14 bases between them. Germline V lookup: CDR1 LNHDA, CDR2 SQIVND (reference sequence). This CDR3 has 14 residues.

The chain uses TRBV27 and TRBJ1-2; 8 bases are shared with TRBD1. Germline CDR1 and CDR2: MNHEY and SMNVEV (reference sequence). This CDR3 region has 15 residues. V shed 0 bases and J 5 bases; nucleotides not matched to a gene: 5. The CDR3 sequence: CASSLSRQGRYGYTF. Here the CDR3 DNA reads TGTGCCAGCAGTTTATCCCGACAGGGGAGATATGGCTACACCTTC.

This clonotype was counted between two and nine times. The CDR3 DNA is TGTGCCAGCAGTGAAGGGGGGAAGTCGAGGGATACGCAGTATTTT. Amino acids: CASSEGGKSRDTQYF. The V and J genes are TRBV2 and TRBJ2-3; either TRBD1 or TRBD2 may supply D (5 bases each). The CDR3 covers 15 residues. Germline V gene sequence: CDR1 SNHLY, CDR2 FYNNEI. Between the trimmed V and J ends, which lost 1 base and 6 bases, there was a span of 14 bases.

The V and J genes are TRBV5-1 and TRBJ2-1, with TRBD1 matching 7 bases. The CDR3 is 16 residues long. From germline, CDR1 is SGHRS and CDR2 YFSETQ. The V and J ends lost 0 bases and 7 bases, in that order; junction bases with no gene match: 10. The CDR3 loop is CASSLGVTGYRNEQFF. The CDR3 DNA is TGCGCCAGCAGCTTGGGCGTGACAGGGTATAGGAATGAGCAGTTCTTC.

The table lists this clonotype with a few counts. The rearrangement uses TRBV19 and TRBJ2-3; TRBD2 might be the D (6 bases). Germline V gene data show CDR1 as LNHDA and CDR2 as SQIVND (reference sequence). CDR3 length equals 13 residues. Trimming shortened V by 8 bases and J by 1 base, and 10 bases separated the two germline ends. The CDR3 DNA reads TGTGCCAGTGTGGGAGGAGGCACAGATACGCAGTATTTT. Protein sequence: CASVGGGTDTQYF.

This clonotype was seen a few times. CDR3 sequence: CASSSPQGSTYNSPLHF. In DNA, the CDR3 is TGTGCCAGCAGTTCGCCCCAGGGATCGACCTATAATTCACCCCTCCACTTT. The chain has TRBV12-3 or TRBV12-4 and TRBJ1-6, with a tentative D call TRBD1 (5 bases). Trimming removed 4 bases at V and 2 bases at J, with 15 bases between. The CDR3 extends over 17 amino acids.

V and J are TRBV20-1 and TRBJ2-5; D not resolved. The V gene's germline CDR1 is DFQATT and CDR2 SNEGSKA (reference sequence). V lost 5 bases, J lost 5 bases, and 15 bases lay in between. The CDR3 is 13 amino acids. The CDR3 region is CSAVSLTGETQYF. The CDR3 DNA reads TGCAGTGCTGTCTCCCTTACCGGGGAGACCCAGTACTTC.

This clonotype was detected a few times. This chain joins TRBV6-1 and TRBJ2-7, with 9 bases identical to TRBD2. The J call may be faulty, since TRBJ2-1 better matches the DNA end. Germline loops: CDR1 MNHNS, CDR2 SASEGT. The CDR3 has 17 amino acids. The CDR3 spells CASKPNPGLAIHNEQFF. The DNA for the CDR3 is TGTGCCAGCAAACCAAATCCGGGACTAGCCATTCACAATGAGCAGTTCTTC.